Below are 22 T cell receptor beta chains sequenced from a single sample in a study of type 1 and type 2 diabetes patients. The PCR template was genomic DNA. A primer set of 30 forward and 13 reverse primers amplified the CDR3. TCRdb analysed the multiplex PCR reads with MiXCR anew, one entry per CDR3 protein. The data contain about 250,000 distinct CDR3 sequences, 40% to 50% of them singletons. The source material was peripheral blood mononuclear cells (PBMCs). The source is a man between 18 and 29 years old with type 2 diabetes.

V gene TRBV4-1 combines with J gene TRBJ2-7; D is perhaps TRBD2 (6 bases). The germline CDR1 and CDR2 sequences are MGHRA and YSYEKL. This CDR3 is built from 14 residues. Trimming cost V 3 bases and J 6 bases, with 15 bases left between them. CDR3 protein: CASSQSGTAGEQYF. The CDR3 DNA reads TGCGCCAGCAGCCAGTCCGGGACTGCGGGCGAGCAGTACTTC.

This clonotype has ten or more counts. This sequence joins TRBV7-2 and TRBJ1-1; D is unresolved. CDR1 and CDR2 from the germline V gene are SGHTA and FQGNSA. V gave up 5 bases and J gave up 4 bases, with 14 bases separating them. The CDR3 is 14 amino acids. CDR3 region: CASSTDARGTEAFF. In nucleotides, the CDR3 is TGTGCCAGCAGCACTGACGCGAGAGGCACTGAAGCTTTCTTT.

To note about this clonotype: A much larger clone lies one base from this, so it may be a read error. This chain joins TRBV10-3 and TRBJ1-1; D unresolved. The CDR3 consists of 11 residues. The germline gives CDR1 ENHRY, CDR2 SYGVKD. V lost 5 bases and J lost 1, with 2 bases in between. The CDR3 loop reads CAISTNTEAFF. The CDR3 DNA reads TGTGCCATCAGTACGAACACTGAAGCTTTCTTT.

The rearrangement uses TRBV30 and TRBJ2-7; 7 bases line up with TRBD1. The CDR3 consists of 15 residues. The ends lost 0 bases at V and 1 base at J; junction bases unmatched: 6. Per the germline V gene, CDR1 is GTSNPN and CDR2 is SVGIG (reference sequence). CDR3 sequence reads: CAWSVLGTESYEQYF. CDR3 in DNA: TGTGCCTGGAGTGTACTCGGGACAGAGTCCTACGAGCAGTACTTC.

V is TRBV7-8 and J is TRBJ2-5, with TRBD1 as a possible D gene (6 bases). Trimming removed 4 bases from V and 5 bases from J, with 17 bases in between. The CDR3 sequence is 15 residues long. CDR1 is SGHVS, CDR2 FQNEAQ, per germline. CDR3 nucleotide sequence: TGTGCCAGCAGCTCGACCGAACAGGGTGTGGAGACCCAGTACTTC. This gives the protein CASSSTEQGVETQYF.

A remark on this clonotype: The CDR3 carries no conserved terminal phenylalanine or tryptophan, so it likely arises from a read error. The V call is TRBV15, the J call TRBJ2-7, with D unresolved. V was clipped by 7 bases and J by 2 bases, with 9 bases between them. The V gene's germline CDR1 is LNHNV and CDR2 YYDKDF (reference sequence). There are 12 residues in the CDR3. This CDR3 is CATTSPTYEQYL. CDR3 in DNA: TGTGCCACCACAAGCCCCACCTACGAGCAGTACCTC.

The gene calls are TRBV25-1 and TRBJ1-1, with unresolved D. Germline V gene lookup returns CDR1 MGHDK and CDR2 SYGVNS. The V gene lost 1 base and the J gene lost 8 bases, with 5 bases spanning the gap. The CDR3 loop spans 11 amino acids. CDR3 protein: CASSEWKEAFF. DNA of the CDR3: TGTGCCAGCAGTGAATGGAAGGAAGCTTTCTTT.

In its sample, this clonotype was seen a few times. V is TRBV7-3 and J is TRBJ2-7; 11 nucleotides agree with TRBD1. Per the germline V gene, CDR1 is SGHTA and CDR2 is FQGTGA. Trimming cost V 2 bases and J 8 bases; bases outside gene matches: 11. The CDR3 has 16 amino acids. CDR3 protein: CASSLEGQGGSTKQYF. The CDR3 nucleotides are TGTGCCAGCAGCTTAGAGGGACAGGGGGGTTCTACGAAGCAGTACTTC.

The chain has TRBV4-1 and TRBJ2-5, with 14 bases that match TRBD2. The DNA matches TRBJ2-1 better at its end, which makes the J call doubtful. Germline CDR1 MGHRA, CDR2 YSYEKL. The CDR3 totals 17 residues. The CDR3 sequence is CASSHPGTSGGNNEQFF. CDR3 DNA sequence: TGCGCCAGCAGCCACCCCGGGACTAGCGGGGGAAACAATGAGCAGTTCTTC.

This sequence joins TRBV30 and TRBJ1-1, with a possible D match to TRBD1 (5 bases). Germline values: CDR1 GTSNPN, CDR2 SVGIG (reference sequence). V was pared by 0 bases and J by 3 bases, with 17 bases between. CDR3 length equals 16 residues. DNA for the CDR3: TGTGCCTGGAGTGTATTATTCCCAGGGCGGTACACTGAAGCTTTCTTT. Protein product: CAWSVLFPGRYTEAFF.

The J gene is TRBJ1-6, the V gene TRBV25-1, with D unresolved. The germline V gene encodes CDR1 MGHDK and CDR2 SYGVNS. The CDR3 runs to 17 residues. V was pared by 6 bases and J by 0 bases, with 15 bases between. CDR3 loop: CASSQDAQSSYNSPLHF. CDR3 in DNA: TGTGCCAGCAGCCAAGACGCACAAAGCTCCTATAATTCACCCCTCCACTTT.

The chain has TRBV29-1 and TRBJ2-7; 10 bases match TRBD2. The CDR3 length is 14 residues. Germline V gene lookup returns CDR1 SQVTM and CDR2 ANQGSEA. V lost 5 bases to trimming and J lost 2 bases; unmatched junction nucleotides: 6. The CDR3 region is CSVLAGGETYEQYF. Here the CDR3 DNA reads TGCAGCGTTTTAGCGGGAGGAGAGACCTACGAGCAGTACTTC.

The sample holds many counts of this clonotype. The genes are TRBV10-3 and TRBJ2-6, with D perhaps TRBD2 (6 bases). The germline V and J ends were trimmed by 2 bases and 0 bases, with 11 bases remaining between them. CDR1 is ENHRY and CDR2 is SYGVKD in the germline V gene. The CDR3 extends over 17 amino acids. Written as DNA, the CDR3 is TGTGCCATCAGTGAGGGGACTTCAAGCTCTGGGGCCAACGTCCTGACTTTC. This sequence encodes CAISEGTSSSGANVLTF.

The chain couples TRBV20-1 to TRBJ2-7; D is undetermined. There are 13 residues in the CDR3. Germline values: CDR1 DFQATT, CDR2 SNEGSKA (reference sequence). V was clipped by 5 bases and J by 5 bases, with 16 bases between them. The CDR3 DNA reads TGCAGTGCTCCCGGTTACCTTCGGCACGAGCAGTACTTC. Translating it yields CSAPGYLRHEQYF.

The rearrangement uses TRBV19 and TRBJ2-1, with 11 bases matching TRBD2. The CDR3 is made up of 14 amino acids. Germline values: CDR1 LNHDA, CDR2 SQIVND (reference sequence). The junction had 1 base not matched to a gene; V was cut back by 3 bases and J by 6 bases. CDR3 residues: CASSMTSGANEQFF. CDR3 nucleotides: TGTGCCAGTAGTATGACTAGCGGGGCCAATGAGCAGTTCTTC.

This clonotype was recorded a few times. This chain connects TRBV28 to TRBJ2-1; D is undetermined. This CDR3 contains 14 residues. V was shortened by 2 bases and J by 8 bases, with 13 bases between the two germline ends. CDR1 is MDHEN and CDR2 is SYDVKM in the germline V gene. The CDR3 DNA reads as TGTGCCAGCAGTTTAACCCAACCCAACGATGAGCAGTTCTTC. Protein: CASSLTQPNDEQFF. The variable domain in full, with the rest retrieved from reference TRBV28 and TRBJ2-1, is DVKVTQSSRYLVKRTGEKVFLECVQDMDHENMFWYRQDPGLGLRLIYFSYDVKMKEKGDIPEGYSVSREKKERFSLILESASTNQTSMYLCASSLTQPNDEQFFGPGTRLTVL.

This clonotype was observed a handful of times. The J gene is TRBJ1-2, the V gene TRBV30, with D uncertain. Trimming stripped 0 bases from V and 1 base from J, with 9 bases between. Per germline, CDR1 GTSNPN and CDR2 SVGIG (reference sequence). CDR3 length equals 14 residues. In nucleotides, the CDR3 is TGTGCCTGGAGTGTGGTAGGCTATAACTATGGCTACACCTTC. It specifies CAWSVVGYNYGYTF.

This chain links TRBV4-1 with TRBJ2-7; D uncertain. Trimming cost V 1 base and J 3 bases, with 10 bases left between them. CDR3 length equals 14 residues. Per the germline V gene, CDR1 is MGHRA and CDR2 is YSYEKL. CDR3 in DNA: TGCGCCAGCAGCCAAGTCGGATTAGTCTACGAGCAGTACTTC. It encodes CASSQVGLVYEQYF.

The CDR3 nucleotides are TGTGCCAGCAGTTTATTAGGGACAGGGGACTACAATGAGCAGTTCTTC. The encoded protein is CASSLLGTGDYNEQFF. This rearrangement joins TRBV28 to TRBJ2-1; TRBD1 matches at 10 bases. The ends lost 1 base at V and 3 bases at J; junction bases unmatched: 3. CDR1 and CDR2 (germline): MDHEN, SYDVKM. The CDR3 has 16 residues. The full variable domain, with the rest looked up from reference TRBV28 and TRBJ2-1, is DVKVTQSSRYLVKRTGEKVFLECVQDMDHENMFWYRQDPGLGLRLIYFSYDVKMKEKGDIPEGYSVSREKKERFSLILESASTNQTSMYLCASSLLGTGDYNEQFFGPGTRLTVL.

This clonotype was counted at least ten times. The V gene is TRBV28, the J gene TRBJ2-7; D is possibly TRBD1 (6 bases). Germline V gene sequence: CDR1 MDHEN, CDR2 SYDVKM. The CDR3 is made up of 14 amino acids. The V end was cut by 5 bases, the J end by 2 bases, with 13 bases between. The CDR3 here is CASSDLGQTYEQYF. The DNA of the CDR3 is TGTGCCAGCAGTGACTTAGGACAGACCTACGAGCAGTACTTC.

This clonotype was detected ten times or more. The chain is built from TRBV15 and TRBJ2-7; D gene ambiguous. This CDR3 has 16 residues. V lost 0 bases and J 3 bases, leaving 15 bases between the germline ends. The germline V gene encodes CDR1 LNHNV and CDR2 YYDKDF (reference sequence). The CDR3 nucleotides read TGTGCCACCAGCAGAGATCGTGGGTACCTCCGCTACGAGCAGTACTTC. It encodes CATSRDRGYLRYEQYF. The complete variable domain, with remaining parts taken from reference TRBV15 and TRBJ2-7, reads DAMVIQNPRYQVTQFGKPVTLSCSQTLNHNVMYWYQQKSSQAPKLLFHYYDKDFNNEADTPDNFQSRRPNTSFCFLDIRSPGLGDTAMYLCATSRDRGYLRYEQYFGPGTRLTVT.

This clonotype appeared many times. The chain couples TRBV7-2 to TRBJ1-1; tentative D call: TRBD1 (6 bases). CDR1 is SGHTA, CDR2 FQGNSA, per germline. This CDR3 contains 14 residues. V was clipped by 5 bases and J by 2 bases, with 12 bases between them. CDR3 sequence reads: CASSTTGRNTEAFF. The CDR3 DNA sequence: TGTGCCAGCAGCACTACAGGGAGAAACACTGAAGCTTTCTTT. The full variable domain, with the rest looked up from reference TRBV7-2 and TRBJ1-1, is GAGVSQSPSNKVTEKGKDVELRCDPISGHTALYWYRQSLGQGLEFLIYFQGNSAPDKSGLPSDRFSAERTGGSVSTLTIQRTQQEDSAVYLCASSTTGRNTEAFFGQGTRLTVV.